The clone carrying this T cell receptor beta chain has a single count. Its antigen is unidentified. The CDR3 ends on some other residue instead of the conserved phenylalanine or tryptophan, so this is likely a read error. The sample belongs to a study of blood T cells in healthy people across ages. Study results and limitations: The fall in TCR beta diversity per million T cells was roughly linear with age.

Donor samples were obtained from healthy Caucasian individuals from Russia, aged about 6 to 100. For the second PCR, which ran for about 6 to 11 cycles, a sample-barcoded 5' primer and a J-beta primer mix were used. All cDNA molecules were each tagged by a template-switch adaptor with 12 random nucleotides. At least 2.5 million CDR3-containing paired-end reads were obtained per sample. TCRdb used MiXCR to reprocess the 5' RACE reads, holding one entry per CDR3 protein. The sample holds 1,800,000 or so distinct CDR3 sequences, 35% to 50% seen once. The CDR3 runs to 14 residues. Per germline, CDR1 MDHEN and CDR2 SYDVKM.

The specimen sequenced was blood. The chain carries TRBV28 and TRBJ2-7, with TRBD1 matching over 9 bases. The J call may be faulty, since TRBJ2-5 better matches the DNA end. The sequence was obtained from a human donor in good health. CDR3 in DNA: TGTGCCAGCTACGGGACAGGGTTCCAAGAGACCCAGTACTGC. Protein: CASYGTGFQETQYC.